The source of this TCR beta chain is a study of OX40 agonist ivuxolimab in advanced cancers. Study overall: The diagnoses of dose-escalation patients were hepatocellular carcinoma, melanoma, renal cell or head and neck cancer. General study results and limits: At 0.1 to 3.0 mg/kg and by week 6, CD4+ and CD8+ T cells in the blood had expanded clonally. Which antigen the expanded peripheral T cells recognized is unknown.

To note about this clone: The antigen is not known.

CDR1 and CDR2 from the germline V gene are SGHVS and FQNEAQ. CDR3 length equals 16 residues. V dropped 4 bases and J dropped 4; count of bases not matched to a gene: 10. The data were produced by immunoSEQ multiplex PCR, yet TCRdb's version contains in-frame clones alone and is incomplete. Here the sample spans over 55,000 clones, 80% being singletons. This clonotype originated in an adult with an advanced solid tumor such as melanoma, head and neck, liver or kidney cancer. Sample: CD4+ or CD8+ T cells sorted from blood, taken in a trial of the OX40 agonist ivuxolimab. J is TRBJ1-2 and V is TRBV7-8; the match to TRBD1 covers 9 bases. CDR3 nucleotide sequence: TGTGCCAGCAGCTCACATCCGGGACAGGGTATCTATGGCTACACCTTC. This translates into CASSSHPGQGIYGYTF.